These 14 T cell receptor beta chains were sequenced from one sample in a study of blood T cell repertoires in COVID-19. Profiled with immunoSEQ multiplex PCR; TCRdb holds only in-frame clones, not every one. The profile covers around 140,000 clones, with about 83% appearing a single time and around 1.6% taken by the ten largest. The sequencing sample was made of peripheral blood. The receptor set was obtained from a human donor in a cohort sampled during active COVID-19.

This chain links TRBV18 with TRBJ1-1; TRBD1 might be the D (6 bases). Germline CDR1 is KGHSH and CDR2 is LQKENI. Trimming pared 1 base from V and 3 bases from J, leaving 12 bases between. This CDR3 spans 15 amino acids. CDR3 bases: TGTGCCAGCTCACCACTGGGGGGGCCCGACACTGAAGCTTTCTTT. It translates to CASSPLGGPDTEAFF.

The chain employs TRBV7-2 and TRBJ1-6; D might be TRBD1 (5 bases). Germline V gene data show CDR1 as SGHTA and CDR2 as FQGNSA. The CDR3 contains 15 residues. V was shortened by 4 bases and J by 3 bases, with 10 bases between the two germline ends. The CDR3 sequence: CASSYDSLYNSPLHF. The CDR3 DNA sequence: TGTGCCAGCAGCTACGACAGCCTCTATAATTCACCCCTCCACTTT.

This clone was seen only once. This chain joins TRBV6-5 and TRBJ1-2; D perhaps matches TRBD1 (6 bases). Looked up from germline, CDR1 is MNHEY and CDR2 is SVGAGI. CDR3 length: 14 residues. The V gene lost 8 bases and the J gene lost 0 bases, with 13 bases spanning the gap. The CDR3 coding sequence is TGTGCCAGCGGAGGGGGGGGAACTAACTATGGCTACACCTTC. Its protein is CASGGGGTNYGYTF.

The chain carries TRBV28 and TRBJ1-2, with D uncertain. Germline V CDR1 and CDR2: MDHEN, SYDVKM. V was shortened by 2 bases and J by 0 bases, with 7 bases between the two germline ends. The CDR3 contains 14 residues. CDR3 in DNA: TGTGCCAGCAGTTTAAGTCAGGCTAACTATGGCTACACCTTC. Its protein is CASSLSQANYGYTF.

The chain combines TRBV5-5 with TRBJ1-1; D is perhaps TRBD1 (5 bases). The V end was cut by 4 bases, the J end by 0 bases, with 19 bases between. The CDR3 is 17 residues long. Germline CDR1 and CDR2: SGHKS and YYEKEE (reference sequence). CDR3 sequence: CASSKVGRDLLNTEAFF. CDR3 nucleotides: TGTGCCAGCAGCAAGGTAGGCAGGGATCTGTTGAACACTGAAGCTTTCTTT.

J is TRBJ1-3 and V is TRBV5-6; 7 bases match TRBD1. The V gene end was trimmed by 6 bases and the J gene end by 2 bases; junction bases not matched to a gene: 5. The CDR3 is made up of 14 amino acids. Germline V lookup: CDR1 SGHDT, CDR2 YYEEEE. The CDR3 sequence is CASNLGTAGNTIYF. In nucleotides, the CDR3 is TGTGCCAGCAATCTAGGGACAGCTGGAAACACCATATATTTT.

V is TRBV12-3 or TRBV12-4 and J is TRBJ2-5, with D possibly matching TRBD2 (6 bases). There are 13 residues in the CDR3. The ends were cut back, 8 bases at V and 5 bases at J, with 15 bases in the middle. CDR3 nucleotides: TGTGCCAGCGCCCGGGCGGGACGGGAGACCCAGTACTTC. Its translation is CASARAGRETQYF.

This chain connects TRBV5-1 to TRBJ2-7, with TRBD1 identical over 7 bases. The V gene's germline CDR1 is SGHRS and CDR2 YFSETQ. The CDR3 is 20 residues long. Losses at the gene ends were 4 bases for V and 3 bases for J; bases not matched to a gene: 25. This CDR3 is CASSLPTGAPVLGGHYEQYF. CDR3 bases: TGCGCCAGCAGCCTCCCAACAGGGGCCCCGGTCTTAGGAGGACACTACGAGCAGTACTTC.

The rearrangement joins TRBV5-8 to TRBJ2-3; the D gene is possibly TRBD2 (5 bases). V was shortened by 5 bases and J by 2 bases, with 12 bases between the two germline ends. The CDR3 is 14 residues long. The germline V gene encodes CDR1 SGHTS and CDR2 YDEGEE. CDR3 nucleotides: TGTGCCAGCAGTTACGGACTGACCACAGATACGCAGTATTTT. It specifies CASSYGLTTDTQYF. Looking up the rest from reference TRBV5-8 and TRBJ2-3 gives the full variable domain: EAGVTQSPTHLIKTRGQQATLRCSPISGHTSVYWYQQALGLGLQFLLWYDEGEERNRGNFPPRFSGRQFPNYSSELNVNALELEDSALYLCASSYGLTTDTQYFGPGTRLTVL.

Worth noting for this clone: In the same sample, other DNA sequences code for this CDR3. This chain joins TRBV5-1 and TRBJ1-1; D gene unclear. Germline-derived CDR1 and CDR2 are SGHRS and YFSETQ. CDR3 length: 14 amino acids. Trimming cost V 0 bases and J 1 base, with 7 bases left between them. The CDR3 DNA reads TGCGCCAGCAGCTTGGCCGGCGGGAACACTGAAGCTTTCTTT. Its protein is CASSLAGGNTEAFF.

With respect to this clone: At the DNA level, this CDR3 is encoded by other sequences in the same sample as well. The V gene is TRBV18, the J gene TRBJ2-2; TRBD1 matches 10 bases. The germline gives CDR1 KGHSH, CDR2 LQKENI. The CDR3 is 16 amino acids. The ends lost 2 bases at V and 3 bases at J; junction bases unmatched: 3. CDR3 sequence reads: CASSPRTGGDTGELFF. The CDR3 DNA is TGTGCCAGCTCACCAAGGACAGGGGGAGACACCGGGGAGCTGTTTTTT. Looking up the rest from reference TRBV18 and TRBJ2-2 gives the full variable domain: NAGVMQNPRHLVRRRGQEARLRCSPMKGHSHVYWYRQLPEEGLKFMVYLQKENIIDESGMPKERFSAEFPKEGPSILRIQQVVRGDSAAYFCASSPRTGGDTGELFFGEGSRLTVL.

This clone came up a few times. The V and J genes are TRBV6-1 and TRBJ2-7; D might be TRBD1 (5 bases). This CDR3 is 13 amino acids long. Deletions cut 2 bases from V and 5 bases from J, with 10 bases between. Germline V lookup: CDR1 MNHNS, CDR2 SASEGT. Written as DNA, the CDR3 is TGTGCCAGCAGTGAAAGGGGTTACGACGAGCAGTACTTC. This encodes CASSERGYDEQYF.

This chain connects TRBV11-3 to TRBJ2-3, with 13 bases aligning to TRBD2. After removal of 2 bases from V and 4 bases from J, the junction contained 3 bases not matched to a gene. Looked up from germline, CDR1 is SGHNT and CDR2 is YENEEA. CDR3 size: 16 residues. CDR3 in DNA: TGTGCCAGCAGCTTAACTAGCGGGAGGGTGGCAGATACGCAGTATTTT. This codes for CASSLTSGRVADTQYF.

The chain has TRBV29-1 and TRBJ1-2; no clear D. This CDR3 has 11 amino acids. From germline, CDR1 is SQVTM and CDR2 ANQGSEA. V lost 7 bases and J lost 0, with 6 bases in between. CDR3 residues: CSAASNYGYTF. CDR3 DNA: TGCAGCGCTGCGTCTAACTATGGCTACACCTTC.